This passage covers 19 T cell receptor beta chains from one sample sequenced in a study of shared T cell receptors in the human thymus. Produced via immunoSEQ multiplex PCR; TCRdb's table is partial and in-frame only. Here the sample spans about 540,000 clones, about 80% being singletons. This sample was shared with a second study, whose subject was human thymus T cells.

Source material: thymocytes. These receptors originate from a boy in the first two years of life with a congenital heart defect.

The chain employs TRBV14 and TRBJ2-5; maybe TRBD1 (5 bases). CDR3 length: 16 amino acids. Between the trimmed V and J ends, which lost 0 bases and 6 bases, there was a span of 17 bases. Germline CDR1 and CDR2: SGHDN and FVKESK. The CDR3 coding sequence is TGTGCCAGCAGCCAAGATAGGGCTCAGGGTTTACAGACCCAGTACTTC. The encoded protein is CASSQDRAQGLQTQYF.

V gene TRBV10-3 combines with J gene TRBJ2-1; 13 bases line up with TRBD2. The CDR3 totals 15 residues. Per germline, CDR1 ENHRY and CDR2 SYGVKD. Trimming removed 6 bases from V and 7 bases from J; junction bases left unmatched: 6. CDR3 protein: CAIRAGTSGENEQFF. CDR3 sequence (DNA): TGTGCCATCAGAGCCGGGACTAGCGGGGAGAATGAGCAGTTCTTC.

This clone came up a few times. The chain uses TRBV10-3 and TRBJ2-5; the D gene is possibly TRBD1 (6 bases). The CDR3 contains 14 residues. Trimming stripped 2 bases from V and 7 bases from J, with 14 bases between. Germline CDR1 reads ENHRY; CDR2 reads SYGVKD. The CDR3 is CAISEARAGVTQYF. DNA for the CDR3: TGTGCCATCAGTGAGGCAAGAGCAGGGGTGACCCAGTACTTC.

The V and J genes are TRBV5-1 and TRBJ2-3, with 14 bases fitting TRBD2. This CDR3 spans 15 amino acids. The germline gives CDR1 SGHRS, CDR2 YFSETQ. V trimming: 4 bases; J trimming: 4 bases; junction bases outside the gene matches: 2. The CDR3, as DNA: TGCGCCAGCAGCGGACTAGCGGGAGGTGCAGATACGCAGTATTTT. The encoded protein is CASSGLAGGADTQYF.

V is TRBV14 and J is TRBJ2-7; D is possibly TRBD2 (6 bases). The CDR3 consists of 15 residues. Germline loops: CDR1 SGHDN, CDR2 FVKESK. The V and J ends lost 1 base and 3 bases respectively, with 13 bases between them. DNA for the CDR3: TGTGCCAGCAGCCAAGGACAAGGGACTTACTACGAGCAGTACTTC. Protein: CASSQGQGTYYEQYF. Drawing the rest from reference TRBV14 and TRBJ2-7, the complete variable domain is EAGVTQFPSHSVIEKGQTVTLRCDPISGHDNLYWYRRVMGKEIKFLLHFVKESKQDESGMPNNRFLAERTGGTYSTLKVQPAELEDSGVYFCASSQGQGTYYEQYFGPGTRLTVT.

The gene calls are TRBV11-2 and TRBJ2-5; TRBD1 agrees at 10 bases. This CDR3 comprises 19 residues. The junction had 18 bases not matched to a gene; V was cut back by 1 base and J by 7 bases. CDR1 is SGHAT and CDR2 is FQNNGV in the germline V gene. The DNA of the CDR3 is TGTGCCAGCAGCTTAGTTCCGGGGCTGACAGGGGGCTTGAGTGTGACCCAGTACTTC. Translation: CASSLVPGLTGGLSVTQYF. Using reference TRBV11-2 and TRBJ2-5 for the parts outside the CDR3, the full variable domain is EAGVAQSPRYKIIEKRQSVAFWCNPISGHATLYWYQQILGQGPKLLIQFQNNGVVDDSQLPKDRFSAERLKGVDSTLKIQPAKLEDSAVYLCASSLVPGLTGGLSVTQYFGPGTRLLVL.

The J gene is TRBJ2-1, the V gene TRBV4-1; 8 bases are a match to TRBD2. Germline lookup yields CDR1 MGHRA and CDR2 YSYEKL. Losses at the gene ends were 4 bases for V and 7 bases for J; bases not matched to a gene: 12. CDR3 length: 16 residues. CDR3 DNA: TGCGCCAGCAGCCCGCCCGGGACTAGTGGGCTGAATGAGCAGTTCTTC. This encodes CASSPPGTSGLNEQFF.

The J gene is TRBJ2-7, the V gene TRBV5-1; 10 bases line up with TRBD2. The V gene's germline CDR1 is SGHRS and CDR2 YFSETQ. V trimming: 4 bases; J trimming: 4 bases; junction bases outside the gene matches: 8. The CDR3 consists of 15 residues. The CDR3 DNA follows: TGCGCCAGCAGCCCCCTAGCGGGAGAGGCGTACGAGCAGTACTTC. It encodes CASSPLAGEAYEQYF.

This clone was seen only once. The rearrangement uses TRBV6-1 and TRBJ1-1, with 7 bases lining up with TRBD1. The CDR3 sequence is 15 residues long. Germline lookup yields CDR1 MNHNS and CDR2 SASEGT. V lost 5 bases to trimming and J lost 2 bases; unmatched junction nucleotides: 8. CDR3 loop: CASSQRGGRNTEAFF. CDR3 sequence (DNA): TGTGCCAGCAGTCAACGAGGGGGCCGAAACACTGAAGCTTTCTTT.

This chain links TRBV2 with TRBJ2-7, with 16 nucleotides matching TRBD2. There are 19 residues in the CDR3. J lost 2 bases, V lost 6 bases, and 13 bases had no gene match. Germline CDR1 is SNHLY and CDR2 is FYNNEI. CDR3 in amino acids: CASSAPGLAGGRVPYEQYF. In DNA, the CDR3 is TGTGCCAGCAGCGCCCCGGGACTAGCGGGAGGGCGAGTCCCCTACGAGCAGTACTTC.

As DNA, the CDR3 is TGTGCCAGCAGCTTAGGCAGGGCCCATAGCAATCAGCCCCAGCATTTT. Its translation: CASSLGRAHSNQPQHF. The V gene is TRBV7-2, the J gene TRBJ1-5; D might be TRBD1 (5 bases). CDR3 length equals 16 residues. Germline V CDR1 and CDR2: SGHTA, FQGNSA. V was shortened by 1 base and J by 0 bases, with 10 bases between the two germline ends. Variable domain in full (rest from reference TRBV7-2 and TRBJ1-5): GAGVSQSPSNKVTEKGKDVELRCDPISGHTALYWYRQSLGQGLEFLIYFQGNSAPDKSGLPSDRFSAERTGGSVSTLTIQRTQQEDSAVYLCASSLGRAHSNQPQHFGDGTRLSIL.

J is TRBJ1-5 and V is TRBV12-5, with 9 bases lining up with TRBD1. The CDR3 runs to 14 residues. V trimming: 4 bases; J trimming: 5 bases; junction bases outside the gene matches: 3. Germline V lookup: CDR1 LGHNT, CDR2 FRNRAP. CDR3 DNA: TGTGCTAGTGGTTCCACAGGGGGCCATCAGCCCCAGCATTTT. Amino acids: CASGSTGGHQPQHF.

This sequence joins TRBV7-2 and TRBJ2-1, with TRBD2 matching 13 bases. V was pared by 5 bases and J by 8 bases, with 6 bases of the junction left unmatched. The CDR3 is 15 residues long. Germline V gene data show CDR1 as SGHTA and CDR2 as FQGNSA. The chain's CDR3 is CASSHTSGRAHEQFF. CDR3 nucleotides: TGTGCCAGCAGCCATACTAGCGGGAGGGCCCATGAGCAGTTCTTC.

V gene TRBV10-3 combines with J gene TRBJ1-1; D is ambiguous. The CDR3 has 14 residues. The germline V and J ends were trimmed by 2 bases and 0 bases, with 7 bases remaining between them. The germline V gene has CDR1 ENHRY and CDR2 SYGVKD. The CDR3 region is CAISEPDLNTEAFF. The CDR3 region has the DNA TGTGCCATCAGTGAGCCGGACTTGAACACTGAAGCTTTCTTT.

The rearrangement joins TRBV11-2 to TRBJ1-2; D unclear. The V end was cut by 5 bases, the J end by 7 bases, with 17 bases between. The CDR3 has 14 residues. Per germline, CDR1 SGHAT and CDR2 FQNNGV. This CDR3 reads CASSPRAAKVGYTF. DNA of the CDR3: TGTGCCAGCAGCCCGCGCGCGGCAAAGGTTGGCTACACCTTC.

V usage is TRBV6-5 and J usage is TRBJ1-4; TRBD1 might be the D (6 bases). Per the germline V gene, CDR1 is MNHEY and CDR2 is SVGAGI. The CDR3 has 16 residues. Trimming took off 2 bases at V and 7 bases at J, with 17 bases between the two ends. The CDR3 coding sequence is TGTGCCAGCAGTTACGGGGGGCGGGGGCTGGGTGAAAAACTGTTTTTT. Translation: CASSYGGRGLGEKLFF.

The genes are TRBV27 and TRBJ2-5, with 8 bases that match TRBD2. The length of the CDR3 is 15 residues. Looked up from germline, CDR1 is MNHEY and CDR2 is SMNVEV (reference sequence). The ends lost 3 bases at V and 5 bases at J; junction bases unmatched: 8. CDR3 coding DNA: TGTGCCAGCAGTTTCCGCGGGAGGCTACTTGAGACCCAGTACTTC. Translating gives CASSFRGRLLETQYF.

The V call is TRBV7-2, the J call TRBJ2-3; TRBD2 aligns across 10 bases. The V gene end was trimmed by 7 bases and the J gene end by 6 bases; junction bases not matched to a gene: 7. The CDR3 contains 14 residues. CDR1 is SGHTA and CDR2 is FQGNSA in the germline V gene. Here the CDR3 DNA reads TGTGCCAGCACCCTACTAGCGGGACCCGATACGCAGTATTTT. Its protein is CASTLLAGPDTQYF.

As for this clone: Other nucleotide sequences from this sample produce the same CDR3. The genes are TRBV28 and TRBJ2-7, with TRBD2 matching 7 bases. CDR3 length: 16 amino acids. CDR1 is MDHEN and CDR2 is SYDVKM in the germline V gene. V lost 2 bases and J lost 0; bases outside the gene matches: 7. CDR3 DNA sequence: TGTGCCAGCAGTTTAGGTGGGGGAGGGGACTCCTACGAGCAGTACTTC. It codes for CASSLGGGGDSYEQYF.